The T cell receptor (beta chain) under discussion was sequenced for a study of T cell responses to AZD1222 COVID-19 vaccine. The CDR3 consists of 15 residues. Germline-derived CDR1 and CDR2 are MNHEY and SMNVEV (reference sequence). The trim removed 3 bases at V and 9 bases at J, leaving 6 bases unmatched. Clones were sequenced by immunoSEQ multiplex PCR, and TCRdb holds only the in-frame ones, with some missing. The table has 150,000 to 200,000 clones, under 95% seen once; the top ten hold around 0.99%. Source: peripheral blood, taken 28 days after the second AZD1222 dose. This receptor was obtained from an adult who received the AZD1222 COVID-19 vaccine. The V call is TRBV27, the J call TRBJ2-1; 12 bases are a match to TRBD2. This CDR3 is CASSLASGGAGEQFF. DNA for the CDR3: TGTGCCAGCAGTTTGGCTAGCGGGGGGGCAGGTGAGCAGTTCTTC.